This T cell receptor (beta chain) was profiled in a study of lymphopenia after photon versus proton radiotherapy. The study, taken as a whole, reports: Oligoclonal CD8+ Temra expansion after nadir drove photon patients' diversity drop. Larger post-nadir TCR diversity loss correlated inversely with survival in deceased patients. Photon-treated patients lost naive T cells and TCR diversity; proton-treated stayed stable. Better survival with proton therapy was suggested as possible, not demonstrated.

Clones were read by immunoSEQ multiplex PCR, and TCRdb kept only the in-frame ones, dropping some. The sample consists of around 64,000 clones, less than 95% of them appearing once. Concerning this clone itself: Its cognate antigen is unknown.

Looked up from germline, CDR1 is KGHSH and CDR2 is LQKENI. The CDR3 spans 11 residues. V dropped 6 bases and J dropped 9 bases, with 11 bases sitting between them. The sequencing used peripheral blood, collected from a patient treated with photon-based radiotherapy. The clonotype was recovered from a woman between 40 and 55 years old with cholangiocarcinoma. This chain joins TRBV18 and TRBJ1-2, with D unclear. The CDR3 is CASSPQVRYTF. DNA of the CDR3: TGTGCCAGCTCCCCTCAGGTGCGCTACACCTTC.